The 26 T cell receptor beta chains listed next were all sequenced from one sample in a study of blood T cell repertoires in COVID-19. Sequenced by immunoSEQ multiplex PCR; TCRdb stores in-frame clones only, minus some. Of around 61,000 clones in the sample, over 85% were seen once. Specimen: peripheral blood. The receptors here all came from a man aged 55 to 69 with acute or convalescent COVID-19.

The gene calls are TRBV5-1 and TRBJ1-1; possibly TRBD1 for D (5 bases). The CDR3 consists of 13 residues. The V gene lost 3 bases and the J gene lost 4 bases, with 10 bases spanning the gap. Per germline, CDR1 SGHRS and CDR2 YFSETQ. In DNA, the CDR3 is TGCGCCAGCAGCTACGGGGGTAGCACTGAAGCTTTCTTT. It is translated as CASSYGGSTEAFF.

CDR3 coding DNA: TGTGCCAGCAGAAGAGAAGGGGGCGGGAACACTGAAGCTTTCTTT. Translation: CASRREGGGNTEAFF. This sequence joins TRBV6-5 and TRBJ1-1; 7 bases match TRBD1. CDR1 and CDR2 from the germline V gene are MNHEY and SVGAGI. V gave up 6 bases and J gave up 1 base; unmatched junction bases: 8. The CDR3 runs to 15 residues.

The chain links TRBV5-1 to TRBJ1-6, with D possibly matching TRBD1 (6 bases). This CDR3 is 15 amino acids long. The germline V gene has CDR1 SGHRS and CDR2 YFSETQ. V lost 1 base and J 6 bases, leaving 11 bases between the germline ends. The CDR3 DNA reads TGCGCCAGCAGCTTGCAGGGGAGTAGTAATTCACCCCTCCACTTT. It codes for CASSLQGSSNSPLHF.

The chain couples TRBV20-1 to TRBJ2-5, with D unresolved. Trimming took off 3 bases at V and 5 bases at J, with 16 bases between the two ends. Germline V lookup: CDR1 DFQATT, CDR2 SNEGSKA (reference sequence). This CDR3 is 14 amino acids long. The CDR3 reads CSASWLVSSETQYF. The DNA of the CDR3 is TGCAGTGCTAGTTGGTTGGTTAGTTCGGAGACCCAGTACTTC.

This rearrangement joins TRBV5-1 to TRBJ1-3; no firm D call. The CDR3 spans 15 residues. Trimming removed 1 base from V and 0 bases from J, with 8 bases in between. Germline V lookup: CDR1 SGHRS, CDR2 YFSETQ. Here the CDR3 DNA reads TGCGCCAGCAGCTTGCAAGGGAGCTCTGGAAACACCATATATTTT. Translating it yields CASSLQGSSGNTIYF.

Only one count was recorded for this clone. The chain couples TRBV29-1 to TRBJ2-1, with 7 bases aligning to TRBD2. Trimming cost V 1 base and J 7 bases; bases outside gene matches: 1. CDR3 size: 12 residues. The germline gives CDR1 SQVTM, CDR2 ANQGSEA. CDR3 DNA sequence: TGCAGCGTTGAAGTAGCGGGTAATGAGCAGTTCTTC. Translated: CSVEVAGNEQFF.

This chain joins TRBV10-3 and TRBJ2-7, with D unresolved. V shed 3 bases and J shed 3 bases, with 3 bases lying between them. The CDR3 is 11 residues long. Germline CDR1 and CDR2: ENHRY and SYGVKD. Here the CDR3 reads CAISDSYEQYF. Here the CDR3 DNA reads TGTGCCATCAGTGACAGCTACGAGCAGTACTTC.

The chain links TRBV5-1 to TRBJ1-1, with D possibly being TRBD1 (5 bases). Per germline, CDR1 SGHRS and CDR2 YFSETQ. V lost 0 bases and J lost 0, with 12 bases in between. This CDR3 contains 16 residues. The CDR3 protein is CASSLGQFRLNTEAFF. In DNA form, the CDR3 reads TGCGCCAGCAGCTTGGGACAGTTTCGCTTGAACACTGAAGCTTTCTTT.

This clone was seen many times. The chain uses TRBV14 and TRBJ1-2, with 7 bases fitting TRBD1. The length of the CDR3 is 15 residues. V dropped 4 bases and J dropped 8; count of bases not matched to a gene: 13. Germline CDR1 is SGHDN and CDR2 is FVKESK. The CDR3 region is CASSPRATGSGGYTF. Written as DNA, the CDR3 is TGTGCCAGCAGCCCCCGAGCGACAGGGTCGGGCGGCTACACCTTC.

The chain carries TRBV6-5 and TRBJ1-6; a weak D match, TRBD1 (5 bases). Germline V lookup: CDR1 MNHEY, CDR2 SVGAGI. This CDR3 is 15 amino acids long. Between the trimmed V and J ends, which lost 2 bases and 9 bases, there was a span of 14 bases. The chain's CDR3 is CASSYGGTPGSPLHF. CDR3 DNA: TGTGCCAGCAGTTACGGGGGGACTCCGGGTTCACCCCTCCACTTT.

This clone occurred once. The chain joins TRBV2 to TRBJ2-2; D is undetermined. The CDR3 totals 16 residues. V dropped 6 bases and J dropped 3 bases, with 17 bases sitting between them. Germline CDR1 reads SNHLY; CDR2 reads FYNNEI. For the CDR3, the DNA is TGTGCCAGCAGCGCAAAATCCAGGCAGTACACCGGGGAGCTGTTTTTT. As protein: CASSAKSRQYTGELFF.

Here the CDR3 DNA reads TGTGCCACCAGCACGGACAGGGGCTCTACCAATCAGCCCCAGCATTTT. Translating it yields CATSTDRGSTNQPQHF. The chain recombines TRBV15 with TRBJ1-5, with 9 bases that match TRBD1. Germline V gives CDR1 LNHNV, CDR2 YYDKDF (reference sequence). The V segment lost 4 bases and the J segment 3 bases; nucleotides outside the gene matches: 7. The CDR3 has 16 residues. The full variable domain, its missing parts supplied by reference TRBV15 and TRBJ1-5, is DAMVIQNPRYQVTQFGKPVTLSCSQTLNHNVMYWYQQKSSQAPKLLFHYYDKDFNNEADTPDNFQSRRPNTSFCFLDIRSPGLGDTAMYLCATSTDRGSTNQPQHFGDGTRLSIL.

J is TRBJ1-2 and V is TRBV27; 9 bases are shared with TRBD1. V was pared by 4 bases and J by 2 bases, with 2 bases of the junction left unmatched. This CDR3 has 14 residues. Germline loops: CDR1 MNHEY, CDR2 SMNVEV (reference sequence). CDR3 protein: CASSYRGLNYGYTF. The CDR3 coding sequence is TGTGCCAGCAGTTACAGGGGGCTGAACTATGGCTACACCTTC.

V and J are TRBV5-1 and TRBJ1-2; TRBD1 is a possible D gene (6 bases). Germline assignment: CDR1 SGHRS and CDR2 YFSETQ. This CDR3 comprises 13 residues. Deletions cut 4 bases from V and 5 bases from J, with 12 bases between. CDR3 protein: CASSLGTQYGYTF. In DNA form, the CDR3 reads TGCGCCAGCAGCCTTGGGACACAATATGGCTACACCTTC.

J is TRBJ2-3 and V is TRBV10-2; 7 nucleotides align to TRBD1. Germline CDR1 reads WSHSY; CDR2 reads SAAADI. V dropped 5 bases and J dropped 2; count of bases not matched to a gene: 19. The CDR3 spans 19 residues. The DNA for the CDR3 is TGCGCCAGCAGTAAAGCCCCAATCCGACAGGGCTTGTACACAGATACGCAGTATTTT. Its translation is CASSKAPIRQGLYTDTQYF.

This rearrangement joins TRBV11-2 to TRBJ1-5, with a weak D call TRBD1 (5 bases). V was cut by 5 bases and J by 7 bases, with 15 bases left in between. Germline V CDR1 and CDR2: SGHAT, FQNNGV. The CDR3 has 14 residues. CDR3 DNA sequence: TGTGCCAGCAGCCGGGACTCAGGGAGGCAGCCCCAGCATTTT. Its translation is CASSRDSGRQPQHF.

In this sample, this clone turned up once. The CDR3 region has the DNA TGCGCCAGCAGCTTGAGAACTCGGACAGTCTTCCAGAACACTGAAGCTTTCTTT. Residues: CASSLRTRTVFQNTEAFF. The chain uses TRBV5-1 and TRBJ1-1; TRBD1 is a possible D gene (6 bases). Trimming left V 1 base short and J 1 base short, with 20 bases between. This CDR3 contains 18 residues. CDR1 and CDR2 (germline): SGHRS, YFSETQ.

This sequence joins TRBV27 and TRBJ2-7; tentative D call: TRBD1 (6 bases). Between the trimmed V and J ends, which lost 3 bases and 3 bases, there was a span of 21 bases. Germline assignment: CDR1 MNHEY and CDR2 SMNVEV (reference sequence). The CDR3 contains 17 residues. The CDR3, as DNA: TGTGCCAGCAGTTTCGGTATATACAGGGATCCCAACTACGAGCAGTACTTC. Its protein product is CASSFGIYRDPNYEQYF.

The chain has TRBV3-1 (or the pseudogene TRBV3-2) and TRBJ2-2; D is perhaps TRBD2 (5 bases). CDR1 and CDR2 from the germline V gene are LGHDT and YNNKEL (reference sequence). The CDR3 extends over 16 amino acids. Trimming took 1 base from V and 5 from J, leaving 14 bases between them. The CDR3 is CASSQGLGSGTGELFF. The CDR3 DNA is TGTGCCAGCAGCCAAGGACTGGGGTCGGGAACCGGGGAGCTGTTTTTT.

The genes are TRBV19 and TRBJ2-5; the D gene is possibly TRBD1 (6 bases). This CDR3 is built from 13 residues. CDR1 and CDR2 (germline): LNHDA, SQIVND (reference sequence). V lost 6 bases and J 1 base, leaving 9 bases between the germline ends. The CDR3 here is CASRDSFQETQYF. The CDR3 DNA reads TGTGCCAGTAGGGACAGCTTCCAAGAGACCCAGTACTTC. Using reference TRBV19 and TRBJ2-5 for the parts outside the CDR3, the full variable domain is DGGITQSPKYLFRKEGQNVTLSCEQNLNHDAMYWYRQDPGQGLRLIYYSQIVNDFQKGDIAEGYSVSREKKESFPLTVTSAQKNPTAFYLCASRDSFQETQYFGPGTRLLVL.

The gene calls are TRBV5-4 and TRBJ2-7, with D perhaps TRBD1 (6 bases). The V end lost 4 bases, the J end lost 6 bases, and 20 bases lay between the germline ends. Germline-derived CDR1 and CDR2 are SGHNT and YYREEE (reference sequence). The CDR3 has 15 amino acids. The CDR3 DNA reads as TGTGCCAGCAGCGAAACCGGGACACCCTCCGGCGAGCAGTACTTC. This codes for CASSETGTPSGEQYF.

The chain recombines TRBV7-9 with TRBJ1-3; D remains ambiguous. The CDR3 extends over 16 amino acids. The V end was cut by 2 bases, the J end by 5 bases, with 16 bases between. Germline CDR1 reads SEHNR; CDR2 reads FQNEAQ (reference sequence). CDR3 in amino acids: CASSLSRSPGRNTIYF. Written as DNA, the CDR3 is TGTGCCAGCAGCTTATCCCGGTCCCCCGGTAGAAACACCATATATTTT. Combining the CDR3 with reference TRBV7-9 and TRBJ1-3 gives the whole variable domain DTGVSQNPRHKITKRGQNVTFRCDPISEHNRLYWYRQTLGQGPEFLTYFQNEAQLEKSRLLSDRFSAERPKGSFSTLEIQRTEQGDSAMYLCASSLSRSPGRNTIYFGEGSWLTVV.

The V and J genes are TRBV7-3 and TRBJ1-1; D remains unclear. Germline V gives CDR1 SGHTA, CDR2 FQGTGA. V gave up 3 bases and J gave up 1 base, with 6 bases separating them. This CDR3 spans 13 amino acids. CDR3 DNA sequence: TGTGCCAGCAGCTTGGGCGCGAACACTGAAGCTTTCTTT. Translation gives CASSLGANTEAFF.

The chain employs TRBV6-5 and TRBJ1-1, with D tentatively TRBD1 (5 bases). Trimming stripped 6 bases from V and 5 bases from J, with 10 bases between. Germline loops: CDR1 MNHEY, CDR2 SVGAGI. The CDR3 has 12 residues. CDR3 bases: TGTGCCAGCAGACGGGGGGGGACTGAAGCTTTCTTT. Translated, it gives CASRRGGTEAFF.

This sequence joins TRBV3-1 (or the pseudogene TRBV3-2) and TRBJ2-7, with 14 bases that match TRBD2. The V and J ends lost 5 bases and 3 bases, in that order; junction bases with no gene match: 0. Germline assignment: CDR1 LGHDT and CDR2 YNNKEL (reference sequence). The CDR3 is 14 residues long. The CDR3 DNA reads TGTGCCAGCAGCGGGACTAGCGGGGGCTACGAGCAGTACTTC. This gives the protein CASSGTSGGYEQYF.

The sample holds one count of this clone. The gene calls are TRBV4-1 and TRBJ2-3, with D perhaps matching TRBD2 (6 bases). Between the trimmed V and J ends, which lost 0 bases and 5 bases, there was a span of 9 bases. Looked up from germline, CDR1 is MGHRA and CDR2 is YSYEKL. This CDR3 has 14 residues. CDR3 residues: CASSQDAGLDTQYF. DNA of the CDR3: TGCGCCAGCAGCCAAGATGCGGGACTAGATACGCAGTATTTT.